This TCR beta chain was profiled in a study of blood T cell repertoires in COVID-19. Background on the study: Material from acute and convalescent COVID-19 was sourced from the United States, Italy and Spain. PBMCs, B-cell-depleted T cells, or T cells provided the cDNA or gDNA that made up the material.

Libraries were prepared by immunoSEQ multiplex PCR; TCRdb keeps only in-frame clonotypes and omits some of them. The table lists 350,000 to 450,000 clones, approximately 91% of them singletons. The V and J ends lost 5 bases and 5 bases, in that order; junction bases with no gene match: 4. Germline V gene lookup returns CDR1 SEHNR and CDR2 FQNEAQ (reference sequence). The CDR3 sequence is 13 residues long. Adults between roughly 18 and 100 years of age took part from more than 20 US areas. People in the exposed group encountered a COVID-19 case within 2 weeks before entering the study. The receptor was derived from a woman aged 40 to 55 who had been exposed to COVID-19. V is TRBV7-9 and J is TRBJ1-2; 8 positions agree with TRBD1. Sequences were obtained from PBMCs or T cells enriched from blood (not recorded which). CDR3: CASSPGQGYGYTF. The CDR3, as DNA: TGTGCCAGCAGCCCCGGACAGGGTTATGGCTACACCTTC.